This T cell receptor beta chain originates from a study of glioma-infiltrating T cells. Study findings and constraints: CDR3 overlap between tissue and blood was very small.

The iRepertoire nested amplicon-rescue multiplex PCR amplified TCR alpha and beta CDR3s from RNA. TCRdb used MiXCR to reprocess the multiplex PCR reads, holding one entry per CDR3 protein. The sample records approximately 110,000 distinct CDR3 sequences, around a quarter being singletons. This clonotype was seen many times. Its antigen remains unknown. V gave up 0 bases and J gave up 3 bases, with 6 bases separating them. The length of the CDR3 is 14 residues. CDR1 is LGHNA, CDR2 YSLEER, per germline. The chain employs TRBV4-3 and TRBJ1-5; D gene unclear. The sequenced sample was glioma tissue, nonneoplastic brain tissue, or PBMCs (not recorded which). This receptor was taken from a human donor with low-grade glioma or glioblastoma, undergoing nonglioma brain surgery, or in good health (not recorded which). The CDR3 nucleotides read TGCGCCAGCAGCCAAGAGAGCTACAATCAGCCCCAGCATTTT. Residues: CASSQESYNQPQHF.